This T cell receptor beta chain was retrieved from a study of OX40 agonist ivuxolimab in advanced cancers. Study background: Intravenous ivuxolimab at 0.01 to 10 mg/kg was given to patients every 2 weeks. Overall study results and limits: It was not determined which antigens were specifically recognized by the peripheral T cells that had undergone clonal expansion.

This clone came up once. Its specificity is not known. Produced via immunoSEQ multiplex PCR; TCRdb's table is partial and in-frame only. This sample yields around 55,000 clones, of which around 88% are seen a single time; around 13% belongs to the top ten. Peripheral blood came from all dose cohorts at three timepoints. Trimming took 4 bases from V and 5 from J; bases not matched to a gene: 10. This CDR3 region has 15 residues. Per germline, CDR1 SGHNT and CDR2 YYREEE (reference sequence). The gene calls are TRBV5-4 and TRBJ2-7, with 9 positions matching TRBD2. The sample in question was CD4+ or CD8+ T cells sorted from blood, obtained in a trial of the OX40 agonist ivuxolimab. The clonotype was recovered from an adult with an advanced solid tumor such as melanoma, head and neck, liver or kidney cancer. CDR3 nucleotide sequence: TGTGCCAGCAGCCCAAATAGCGGGAGTCACAACGAGCAGTACTTC. Translated, it gives CASSPNSGSHNEQYF.